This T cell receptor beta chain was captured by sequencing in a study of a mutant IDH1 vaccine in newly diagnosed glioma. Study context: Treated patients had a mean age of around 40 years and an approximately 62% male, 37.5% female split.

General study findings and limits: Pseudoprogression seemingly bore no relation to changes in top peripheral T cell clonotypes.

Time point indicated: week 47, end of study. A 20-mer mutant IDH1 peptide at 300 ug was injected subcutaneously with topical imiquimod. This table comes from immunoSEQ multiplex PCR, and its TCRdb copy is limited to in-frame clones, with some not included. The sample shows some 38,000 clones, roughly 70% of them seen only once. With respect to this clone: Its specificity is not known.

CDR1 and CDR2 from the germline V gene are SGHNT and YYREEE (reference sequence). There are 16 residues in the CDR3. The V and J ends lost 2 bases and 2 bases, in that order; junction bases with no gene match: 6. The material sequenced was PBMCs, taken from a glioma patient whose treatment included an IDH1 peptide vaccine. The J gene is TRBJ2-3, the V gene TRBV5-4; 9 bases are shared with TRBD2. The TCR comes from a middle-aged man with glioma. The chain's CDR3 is CASSLKREVFTDTQYF. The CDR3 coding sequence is TGTGCCAGCAGCTTAAAGCGGGAGGTTTTCACAGATACGCAGTATTTT.